This TCR beta chain was captured by sequencing in a study of T cells in Graves' hyperthyroidism and ophthalmopathy. On the study more broadly: Peripheral blood sampling occurred at initial diagnosis, before any treatment.

This clonotype was seen many times. Its cognate antigen is unknown. The V segment lost 4 bases and the J segment 4 bases; nucleotides outside the gene matches: 14. This CDR3 is 17 amino acids long. Germline V gene lookup returns CDR1 SGHTA and CDR2 FQGNSA. RNA transcripts yielded amplified TCR beta CDR3 regions. TCR CDR3 underwent first-round RT-PCR with the HTBI primer set. TCRdb re-called the multiplex PCR reads with MiXCR, one entry per CDR3 protein. The table records fewer than 650,000 distinct CDR3 sequences, approximately 15% of them present only once. Points from the study as a whole: Peripheral blood also featured most of the thyroid clonotypes expanded above 0.001. Through a model of 13 V-J features, ophthalmopathy was separated from stable hyperthyroidism.

J is TRBJ2-7 and V is TRBV7-2, with TRBD2 matching 9 bases. The specimen was blood. The sequence came from a woman in her late teens or twenties with Graves' ophthalmopathy. CDR3 sequence reads: CASSSRDGSGRSYEQYF. The CDR3 nucleotides read TGTGCCAGCAGCTCCCGAGACGGTAGCGGGAGATCTTACGAGCAGTACTTC.